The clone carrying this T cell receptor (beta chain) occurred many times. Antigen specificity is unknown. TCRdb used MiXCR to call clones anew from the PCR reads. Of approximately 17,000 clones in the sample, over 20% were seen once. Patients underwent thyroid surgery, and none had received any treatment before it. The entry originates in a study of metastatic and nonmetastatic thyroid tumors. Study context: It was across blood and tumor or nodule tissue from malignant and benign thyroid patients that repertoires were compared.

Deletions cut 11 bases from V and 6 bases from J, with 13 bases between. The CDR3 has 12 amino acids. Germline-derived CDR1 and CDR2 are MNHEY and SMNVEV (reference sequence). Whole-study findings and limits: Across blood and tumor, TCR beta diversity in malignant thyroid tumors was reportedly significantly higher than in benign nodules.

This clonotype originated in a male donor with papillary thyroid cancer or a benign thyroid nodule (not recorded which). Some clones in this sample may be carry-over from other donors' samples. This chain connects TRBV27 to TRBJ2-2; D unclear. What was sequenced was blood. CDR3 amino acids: CAAHSRAGELFF. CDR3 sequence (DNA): TGTGCCGCCCATAGTCGGGCCGGGGAGCTGTTTTTT.